A single sample gave rise to the 19 T cell receptor beta chains below, sequenced in a study of cytomegalovirus exposure and HLA in healthy donors. Assay used: immunoSEQ multiplex PCR; TCRdb lists only in-frame clones, some missing. This table has 100,000 to 150,000 clones, roughly 86% appearing once. Sequencing input: PBMCs. These receptors originate from a man between 25 and 39 years old in good health and CMV-seronegative.

The J gene is TRBJ2-1, the V gene TRBV7-3; D perhaps matches TRBD1 (5 bases). CDR1 is SGHTA and CDR2 is FQGTGA in the germline V gene. V lost 5 bases and J lost 7, with 21 bases in between. The CDR3 totals 16 residues. This CDR3 is CASSPLGDLLGNEQFF. CDR3 DNA sequence: TGTGCCAGCAGCCCATTAGGGGATCTTTTGGGGAATGAGCAGTTCTTC.

This clone was recorded once. V and J are TRBV18 and TRBJ2-7; 8 bases line up with TRBD1. Per the germline V gene, CDR1 is KGHSH and CDR2 is LQKENI. The CDR3 runs to 15 residues. After removal of 5 bases from V and 4 bases from J, the junction contained 10 bases not matched to a gene. CDR3 coding DNA: TGTGCCAGCTCATCTCTGGGACAGGACGGATACGAGCAGTACTTC. Its translation: CASSSLGQDGYEQYF. Variable domain in full (rest from reference TRBV18 and TRBJ2-7): NAGVMQNPRHLVRRRGQEARLRCSPMKGHSHVYWYRQLPEEGLKFMVYLQKENIIDESGMPKERFSAEFPKEGPSILRIQQVVRGDSAAYFCASSSLGQDGYEQYFGPGTRLTVT.

This clone has a handful of counts. CDR3: CASSLNRERSGYTF. The CDR3 DNA sequence: TGTGCCAGCAGCTTAAACAGGGAGAGGAGTGGCTACACCTTC. This chain connects TRBV7-2 to TRBJ1-2, with D tentatively TRBD1 (6 bases). Germline V gene sequence: CDR1 SGHTA, CDR2 FQGNSA. V dropped 2 bases and J dropped 7 bases, with 14 bases sitting between them. CDR3 size: 14 residues.

The gene calls are TRBV13 and TRBJ1-4; 7 bases are a match to TRBD1. CDR3 size: 14 residues. After removal of 5 bases from V and 8 bases from J, the junction contained 8 bases not matched to a gene. CDR1 and CDR2 (germline): PRHDT, FYEKMQ (reference sequence). The CDR3 bases are TGTGCCAGCAGCCCAGACAGGGACCGAGAAAAACTGTTTTTT. Its translation: CASSPDRDREKLFF.

The CDR3 reads CASSLVDSSYEQYF. The CDR3, as DNA: TGCGCCAGCAGCTTGGTCGACAGTTCCTACGAGCAGTACTTC. The rearrangement uses TRBV5-1 and TRBJ2-7; the D gene is possibly TRBD1 (5 bases). V was clipped by 0 bases and J by 1 base, with 8 bases between them. The V gene's germline CDR1 is SGHRS and CDR2 YFSETQ. The CDR3 is 14 amino acids.

The chain carries TRBV5-1 and TRBJ2-5; TRBD2 agrees at 8 bases. Germline V CDR1 and CDR2: SGHRS, YFSETQ. Germline trimming cut 6 bases from V and 2 bases from J; bases unmatched to any gene: 12. The CDR3 runs 16 residues. The CDR3 nucleotides read TGCGCCAGCAAGGAACGGGAGGGTAACTCACAAGAGACCCAGTACTTC. Translating it yields CASKEREGNSQETQYF.

This chain connects TRBV2 to TRBJ1-5; 9 bases align to TRBD1. This CDR3 region has 21 residues. With V trimmed by 6 bases and J by 6 bases, 27 bases remained unmatched. CDR1 is SNHLY and CDR2 is FYNNEI in the germline V gene. The CDR3 region has the DNA TGTGCCAGCAGAGGGGGGAGGGGGGACAGGGATGGCCTAACCCCGAGTCAGCCCCAGCATTTT. Its translation is CASRGGRGDRDGLTPSQPQHF.

The chain uses TRBV11-3 and TRBJ1-2, with 8 bases fitting TRBD1. From germline, CDR1 is SGHNT and CDR2 YENEEA. J was trimmed by 6 bases and V by 5 bases; bases with no gene match: 14. The CDR3 consists of 16 residues. The CDR3 nucleotides read TGTGCCAGCAGCATAGGAATGGGACAGGCGCTTGATGGCTACACCTTC. It translates to CASSIGMGQALDGYTF.

The V call is TRBV6-1, the J call TRBJ2-7, with 9 nucleotides matching TRBD1. The CDR3 runs 17 residues. Germline lookup yields CDR1 MNHNS and CDR2 SASEGT. J gave up 3 bases and V 0 bases, and 9 bases lay outside the gene matches. CDR3 sequence (DNA): TGTGCCAGCAGTGAAGCGGGCACGGGACAGGGCTACTACGAGCAGTACTTC. Protein product: CASSEAGTGQGYYEQYF.

The genes are TRBV30 and TRBJ2-7, with D possibly TRBD1 on 5 matching bases. V shed 7 bases and J shed 3 bases, with 13 bases lying between them. The CDR3 totals 12 residues. Germline-derived CDR1 and CDR2 are GTSNPN and SVGIG (reference sequence). CDR3 loop: CAFRTRDYEQYF. CDR3 coding DNA: TGTGCCTTCAGGACACGCGACTACGAGCAGTACTTC.

J is TRBJ1-2 and V is TRBV10-3, with D uncertain. Germline loops: CDR1 ENHRY, CDR2 SYGVKD. The CDR3 runs to 13 residues. Trimming took off 5 bases at V and 3 bases at J, with 10 bases between the two ends. Written as DNA, the CDR3 is TGTGCCATCAGTCCGACACTAGACTATGGCTACACCTTC. It yields the protein CAISPTLDYGYTF.

The rearrangement links TRBV7-9 to TRBJ2-7, with TRBD2 matching 14 bases. The V gene's germline CDR1 is SEHNR and CDR2 FQNEAQ (reference sequence). The CDR3 sequence is 18 residues long. V trimming: 4 bases; J trimming: 2 bases; junction bases outside the gene matches: 10. The CDR3 reads CASSSPPRLAGGPYEQYF. DNA for the CDR3: TGTGCCAGCAGCTCACCGCCCCGACTAGCGGGAGGGCCCTACGAGCAGTACTTC. The whole variable domain, filled in from reference TRBV7-9 and TRBJ2-7, reads DTGVSQNPRHKITKRGQNVTFRCDPISEHNRLYWYRQTLGQGPEFLTYFQNEAQLEKSRLLSDRFSAERPKGSFSTLEIQRTEQGDSAMYLCASSSPPRLAGGPYEQYFGPGTRLTVT.

The V call is TRBV18, the J call TRBJ1-5; 10 nucleotides agree with TRBD1. The CDR3 contains 15 residues. Germline V gene lookup returns CDR1 KGHSH and CDR2 LQKENI. V lost 8 bases and J lost 6; bases outside the gene matches: 10. The DNA of the CDR3 is TGTGCCAGCCCCATTTTGACAGGGGGCACTCAGCCCCAGCATTTT. Its protein product is CASPILTGGTQPQHF. The full variable domain, completed using reference TRBV18 and TRBJ1-5, is NAGVMQNPRHLVRRRGQEARLRCSPMKGHSHVYWYRQLPEEGLKFMVYLQKENIIDESGMPKERFSAEFPKEGPSILRIQQVVRGDSAAYFCASPILTGGTQPQHFGDGTRLSIL.

CDR3 DNA sequence: TGTGCCAGCAGCTTAGGAGTGGTCTACGAGCAGTACTTC. It yields the protein CASSLGVVYEQYF. The V and J genes are TRBV7-2 and TRBJ2-7, with D uncertain. The CDR3 contains 13 residues. Trimming left V 1 base short and J 3 bases short, with 7 bases between. Germline CDR1 and CDR2: SGHTA and FQGNSA.

The sample holds one count of this clone. This chain joins TRBV11-2 and TRBJ2-1; 7 nucleotides match TRBD2. CDR3 length: 16 amino acids. Trimming took 2 bases from V and 1 from J; bases not matched to a gene: 5. Germline lookup yields CDR1 SGHAT and CDR2 FQNNGV. The CDR3 region has the DNA TGTGCCAGCAGCTTATCTAGCGGCAAATCCTACAATGAGCAGTTCTTC. Protein: CASSLSSGKSYNEQFF.

The chain combines TRBV11-3 with TRBJ2-2; the D is unclear. The CDR3 loop spans 12 amino acids. V was clipped by 3 bases and J by 6 bases, with 5 bases between them. The V gene's germline CDR1 is SGHNT and CDR2 YENEEA. CDR3 protein: CASSFQSGELFF. CDR3 sequence (DNA): TGTGCCAGCAGCTTCCAGTCCGGGGAGCTGTTTTTT. The variable domain in full, completed from reference TRBV11-3 and TRBJ2-2, reads EAGVVQSPRYKIIEKKQPVAFWCNPISGHNTLYWYLQNLGQGPELLIRYENEEAVDDSQLPKDRFSAERLKGVDSTLKIQPAELGDSAVYLCASSFQSGELFFGEGSRLTVL.

The chain has TRBV11-1 and TRBJ1-1; D not resolved. CDR3 length equals 14 residues. Germline loops: CDR1 SGHAT, CDR2 FQDESV (reference sequence). With 2 bases removed from V and 4 bases from J, the gap between germline ends came to 11 bases. The CDR3 coding sequence is TGTGCCAGCAGCTTAACTCTCAGCGGCACTGAAGCTTTCTTT. Protein sequence: CASSLTLSGTEAFF.

Remarks on this clone: At one of its ends the junction is not consistent with the germline gene, which may arise from a read error. The chain couples TRBV7-9 to TRBJ2-7; 8 bases are shared with TRBD1. This CDR3 contains 12 residues. Germline lookup yields CDR1 SEHNR and CDR2 FQNEAQ (reference sequence). The CDR3: CASSDVDRGTRF. CDR3 coding DNA: TGTGCCAGCAGCGACGTAGACAGGGGAACGAGGTTC.

This clone was counted between two and nine times. The genes are TRBV11-2 and TRBJ1-2, with a tentative D call TRBD1 (5 bases). The CDR3 loop spans 13 amino acids. Trimming cost V 3 bases and J 7 bases, with 12 bases left between them. Germline lookup yields CDR1 SGHAT and CDR2 FQNNGV. CDR3 protein: CASSFRQSLGYTF. The CDR3 DNA sequence: TGTGCCAGCAGCTTCAGACAGAGCCTTGGCTACACCTTC.